These 3 T cell receptor beta chains came from one sample sequenced in a study of T cells in Graves' hyperthyroidism and ophthalmopathy. The CDR3 regions of TCR beta were amplified from RNA transcripts. Using the HTBI primer set, a first-round RT-PCR was run on the TCR CDR3. TCRdb recomputed calls from the multiplex PCR reads with MiXCR, one row per CDR3 protein. The sample records around 300,000 distinct CDR3 sequences, 10% to 15% being singletons. Sequencing was done on a sample of blood. Every receptor here comes from a woman in her 30s with Graves' hyperthyroidism that later progressed to Graves' ophthalmopathy.

The chain is built from TRBV29-1 and TRBJ2-3; 11 positions match TRBD2. CDR1 is SQVTM and CDR2 is ANQGSEA in the germline V gene. With V trimmed by 3 bases and J by 5 bases, 4 bases remained unmatched. The CDR3 loop spans 14 amino acids. For the CDR3, the DNA is TGCAGCGTTGACACTAGCGGGAGCGGAGATACGCAGTATTTT. Amino acids: CSVDTSGSGDTQYF.

This clonotype was counted at least ten times. The chain is built from TRBV27 and TRBJ2-1; 15 bases map to TRBD2. V lost 4 bases to trimming and J lost 12 bases; unmatched junction nucleotides: 7. There are 15 residues in the CDR3. The germline V gene encodes CDR1 MNHEY and CDR2 SMNVEV (reference sequence). The CDR3 nucleotides are TGTGCCAGCAGTTCGGGGACTAGCGGGAGGCCCTGGCAGTTCTTC. Residues: CASSSGTSGRPWQFF.

This clonotype occurred many times. The V gene is TRBV7-9, the J gene TRBJ2-7; 7 bases agree with TRBD1. Per the germline V gene, CDR1 is SEHNR and CDR2 is FQNEAQ (reference sequence). V shed 5 bases, J shed 1 base, and the junction held 8 bases outside the gene matches. CDR3 length equals 15 residues. The CDR3 nucleotides read TGTGCCAGCAGCAACAGACAGGGCCCGTCCTACGAGCAGTACTTC. Residues: CASSNRQGPSYEQYF.